The text below deals with one T cell receptor beta chain. The CDR3 has 13 residues. Between the trimmed V and J ends, which lost 4 bases and 4 bases, there was a span of 8 bases. Germline V gene sequence: CDR1 MNHNS, CDR2 SASEGT. Both 60 Vbeta primers and 13 Jbeta primers went into the PCR. Measured with immunoSEQ multiplex PCR; TCRdb has only the in-frame clones, and not every one. Here the sample spans 130,000 or so clones, over 60% being singletons. These data are taken from a study of cytomegalovirus exposure and HLA in healthy donors. This chain joins TRBV6-1 and TRBJ1-5, with D tentatively TRBD1 (5 bases). This clonotype was obtained from a man aged 25 to 40 in good health and CMV-seronegative. Specimen: PBMCs. The CDR3 region has the DNA TGTGCCAGCAGTGTCAGGGTTAATCAGCCCCAGCATTTT. Translation: CASSVRVNQPQHF.